This T cell receptor beta chain was sequenced for a study of naive and memory T cell subsets (dated by TCRdb to about 2017). About the investigation overall: Sorted naive and memory T cell subsets from peripheral blood were analyzed in the study using a UMI-based, open-source pipeline for TCR alpha and beta sequencing. The results of the functional CMV T cell responses matched the IgG serology results in every case. RNA was DNase-treated and reverse transcribed with TCR constant-region primers, mostly using SuperScript III. Broad study findings and their caveats: Once error correction was done, more than 90% of naive TCR sequences showed up just once, which made the naive abundance distributions much steeper than those of the memory subsets. Clonotypes were defined as single alpha or beta chain sequences, not paired alpha/beta receptors. The repertoire findings for the naive and memory subsets could not be validated against a ground truth, as none was available. RNA-based TCR counts may be influenced by expression changes linked to T cell activation and differentiation. A few larger clonotypes were present in naive repertoires, especially CD8 naive repertoires, and these clonotypes were possibly memory cells re-expressing CD45RA. In both CD4 and CD8 cells, the Gini index increased while Shannon and inverse Simpson diversity decreased from naive through CM, EM and EMRA. TCR abundance followed a power law with an exponent that was different for naive and memory subsets but consistent across the three individuals.

This clonotype was found many times. Its antigen is still unknown. One base away there is no much larger clone; base qualities are not given. To prepare the library, UMI-ligation and nested PCR was applied. The beta constant-region primer consisted of an equimolar mixture of two oligonucleotides that together covered TRBC1 and TRBC2. Four rounds of PCR were used to amplify ligated cDNA, with nested alpha and beta constant-region primers being used together with the SP2 primer. A single-stranded oligonucleotide bearing the SP2 primer plus a 12-nucleotide UMI was ligated onto the 3' end of the cDNA by T4 RNA ligase 1. The ligation reaction was incubated at 16°C for roughly 19-25 hours. To avoid over-amplification, PCR2 was usually performed as a SYBR Green qPCR and halted once a predetermined threshold was reached. Apart from the first purification, every purification step used Agencourt AMPure XP magnetic beads. Library quantification was done by Qubit, followed by a TapeStation check on which the main peak was expected at around 650 bp. Pooled libraries were sequenced on an Illumina MiSeq with v2 2x251 paired-end kits, typically giving roughly 0.9-2.3 million reads per sample. Libraries were pooled at about 4 nM per sample, and roughly 4.5-7.5% PhiX was added to improve cluster recognition. As for how the authors treated the data: V and J genes were assigned to Demultiplexor-processed FASTQ reads by Decombinator through tag matching, with a single base-pair mismatch being allowed. Collapsinator used UMIs to correct both sequencing errors and frequency errors arising from PCR heterogeneity. TCRs were translated and CDR3s were extracted from the conserved cysteine to the FGXG phenylalanine by CDR3Translator, with non-productive sequences being flagged. Repertoires were subsampled to equal numbers of UMI-defined TCRs before Gini, Shannon entropy and inverse Simpson indices were calculated. Clonotype abundance distributions were fitted to a power law by maximum likelihood within the linear range. When run on a single naive CD8 sample, MIGEC and the pipeline yielded similar UMI counts, similar unique TCR numbers and similar clonal distributions. One analysis removed from the naive repertoire any naive TCRs that were also present in any memory subset from the same donor. A set of roughly 7,000 CMV-associated CDR3 sequences, compiled from VDJdb and a published dataset, was used to search the repertoires. The raw public data were reprocessed by TCRdb itself: fastp quality trimming at Q25, MiXCR clonotype calling, in-frame beta chains only. Rows are unified per CDR3 protein, each entry keeping the most common DNA and genes. These V and J calls originate from TCRdb's pipeline instead of the authors' own analysis. This sample lists just over 80,000 distinct CDR3 sequences; over 9% were detected once. Less than 1.5% of the sample lies in the top ten.

TCR alpha and beta chain libraries were amplified separately from the second PCR step onward. To determine each donor's CMV status, fresh PBMCs were stimulated overnight with CMV viral lysate, and IFNgamma production from CD4+ T cells was then assessed. Using Miltenyi beads, CD4 T cells were first positively selected, and CD8 T cells were then positively selected from the CD4-negative fraction. Cells stained for CD3, CD4, CD8, CD45RA, CD27 and a live/dead dye were sorted on a BD Aria II into four subsets by CD45RA and CD27. Three healthy volunteers provided blood, and the blood of each volunteer was split into CD4 and CD8 T cells and then into four differentiation subsets. About 120 ml of peripheral blood was drawn per donor, and PBMC were isolated by Ficoll-Paque PLUS density-gradient centrifugation. After sorting, cells were lysed in RLT buffer, RNA was extracted using a Qiagen RNeasy kit, and the extracted RNA was stored at -80 degrees C.

V loses 2 bases of germline sequence and J loses 4 bases, and the interval between the two ends is 18 bases. CDR1 SGHAT and CDR2 FQNNGV were looked up in the germline V gene. The CDR3 starts with the cysteine, ends with the phenylalanine, and has 16 residues. The kept DNA is CDR3 alone, 48 bases in frame from the first base. This TCR was sampled from a human donor in good health. Sequencing was carried out using naive CD8+ T cells from blood. The cell subset or site label, read with the paper, signifies: naive T cells, CD45RA high CD27+. The chain couples TRBV11-2 to TRBJ2-7; the D gene remains uncertain. CDR3 protein: CASSLFTASRSYEQYF. The bases read TGTGCCAGCAGCTTATTTACTGCTAGTCGTTCGTACGAGCAGTACTTC.